What follows are 31 T cell receptor beta chains derived from one specimen sequenced in a study of cytomegalovirus exposure and HLA in healthy donors. This table comes from immunoSEQ multiplex PCR, and its TCRdb copy is limited to in-frame clones, with some not included. The sample has approximately 240,000 clones, about 89% seen once. Sequenced: PBMCs. The receptors here all came from a woman aged 18-29 years in good health and CMV-seronegative.

This rearrangement joins TRBV19 to TRBJ2-2, with a weak D call TRBD2 (5 bases). Germline V gene sequence: CDR1 LNHDA, CDR2 SQIVND (reference sequence). The ends were cut back, 4 bases at V and 1 base at J, with 10 bases in the middle. This CDR3 is built from 15 residues. CDR3 in DNA: TGTGCCAGTAGTACCCCGGGAAGGAACACCGGGGAGCTGTTTTTT. This translates into CASSTPGRNTGELFF.

This rearrangement joins TRBV27 to TRBJ1-5, with 10 nucleotides matching TRBD1. Looked up from germline, CDR1 is MNHEY and CDR2 is SMNVEV (reference sequence). The CDR3 is 16 residues long. With V trimmed by 2 bases and J by 6 bases, 7 bases remained unmatched. The CDR3: CASSLKGQGISQPQHF. The CDR3 DNA sequence: TGTGCCAGCAGTTTAAAGGGACAGGGGATCAGTCAGCCCCAGCATTTT.

This sequence joins TRBV30 and TRBJ1-2, with D unclear. CDR1 is GTSNPN and CDR2 is SVGIG in the germline V gene (reference sequence). The CDR3 totals 13 residues. Trimming took off 0 bases at V and 10 bases at J, with 15 bases between the two ends. The CDR3 DNA reads TGTGCCTGGAGTGTGGGTATATTGGGCCACTACACCTTC. Amino acid sequence: CAWSVGILGHYTF.

The gene calls are TRBV5-1 and TRBJ2-7; 9 nucleotides agree with TRBD2. V dropped 4 bases and J dropped 2; count of bases not matched to a gene: 13. CDR3 length equals 17 residues. CDR1 is SGHRS, CDR2 YFSETQ, per germline. Written as DNA, the CDR3 is TGCGCCAGCAGCCCGTTTTCCCTAGCGGGAAACGCCTACGAGCAGTACTTC. Protein: CASSPFSLAGNAYEQYF.

J is TRBJ2-4 and V is TRBV28; the D gene is possibly TRBD1 (6 bases). CDR1 and CDR2 (germline): MDHEN, SYDVKM. V was trimmed by 5 bases and J by 6 bases, leaving 8 bases between them. The CDR3 is made up of 12 amino acids. CDR3: CASSLRGNIQYF. The CDR3, as DNA: TGTGCCAGCAGTCTCAGGGGAAACATTCAGTACTTC. The variable domain in full, with the rest retrieved from reference TRBV28 and TRBJ2-4, is DVKVTQSSRYLVKRTGEKVFLECVQDMDHENMFWYRQDPGLGLRLIYFSYDVKMKEKGDIPEGYSVSREKKERFSLILESASTNQTSMYLCASSLRGNIQYFGAGTRLSVL.

CDR3 protein: CASRPGHTGELFF. The CDR3 DNA reads as TGTGCCAGCAGGCCAGGGCACACCGGGGAGCTGTTTTTT. This chain uses TRBV6-4 with TRBJ2-2; D is possibly TRBD1 (5 bases). Germline CDR1 is MRHNA and CDR2 is SNTAGT. V lost 6 bases and J lost 3, with 8 bases in between. The CDR3 extends over 13 amino acids.

V usage is TRBV4-1 and J usage is TRBJ2-7; TRBD1 is a possible D gene (6 bases). CDR1 is MGHRA, CDR2 YSYEKL, per germline. The V gene lost 2 bases and the J gene lost 0 bases, with 14 bases spanning the gap. The CDR3 is 16 amino acids. The CDR3 DNA reads TGCGCCAGCAGCCAATTAATAAGGGGGAGCTCCTACGAGCAGTACTTC. This codes for CASSQLIRGSSYEQYF.

The J gene is TRBJ2-4, the V gene TRBV4-1; 11 positions match TRBD2. V lost 1 base to trimming and J lost 5 bases; unmatched junction nucleotides: 1. Germline lookup yields CDR1 MGHRA and CDR2 YSYEKL. This CDR3 is 15 amino acids long. The CDR3: CASSQVGLAENIQYF. For the CDR3, the DNA is TGCGCCAGCAGCCAAGTGGGACTAGCGGAAAACATTCAGTACTTC.

The J gene is TRBJ2-7, the V gene TRBV6-6; 8 bases match TRBD2. Germline V gene data show CDR1 as MNHNY and CDR2 as SVGAGI (reference sequence). The CDR3 extends over 13 amino acids. V lost 6 bases to trimming and J lost 2 bases; unmatched junction nucleotides: 3. The CDR3 DNA reads as TGTGCCAGCAGAGGACTAGCCACCTACGAGCAGTACTTC. Residues: CASRGLATYEQYF.

The CDR3 sequence is CASSSKQGDEQYF. The CDR3 region has the DNA TGTGCCAGCAGCTCGAAACAGGGAGACGAGCAGTACTTC. The chain couples TRBV11-2 to TRBJ2-7, with D tentatively TRBD1 (6 bases). The CDR3 runs 13 residues. CDR1 is SGHAT, CDR2 FQNNGV, per germline. V was clipped by 4 bases and J by 5 bases, with 12 bases between them.

V gene TRBV6-6 combines with J gene TRBJ2-5, with no clear D. Per the germline V gene, CDR1 is MNHNY and CDR2 is SVGAGI (reference sequence). There are 15 residues in the CDR3. V was trimmed by 0 bases and J by 4 bases, leaving 12 bases between them. CDR3 in amino acids: CASSYSAPLAETQYF. The CDR3 bases are TGTGCCAGCAGTTACTCTGCCCCTTTGGCAGAGACCCAGTACTTC.

The chain links TRBV25-1 to TRBJ2-5; TRBD2 is a possible D gene (6 bases). The germline gives CDR1 MGHDK, CDR2 SYGVNS. Trimming shortened V by 4 bases and J by 1 base, and 10 bases separated the two germline ends. The length of the CDR3 is 14 residues. The CDR3 nucleotides read TGTGCCAGCAGTGTTGGAGGGCTCCAAGAGACCCAGTACTTC. It encodes CASSVGGLQETQYF.

This chain connects TRBV30 to TRBJ1-2, with D perhaps TRBD1 (6 bases). The CDR3 runs to 14 residues. Trimming took 7 bases from V and 4 from J, leaving 19 bases between them. Germline CDR1 reads GTSNPN; CDR2 reads SVGIG (reference sequence). CDR3 amino acids: CASRRTDAIYGYTF. CDR3 nucleotides: TGTGCCTCGAGGCGGACAGATGCGATCTATGGCTACACCTTC.

The CDR3 DNA sequence: TGTGCCAGCAGGTTGGGGCGCAACACTGAAGCTTTCTTT. Residues: CASRLGRNTEAFF. The rearrangement joins TRBV6-1 to TRBJ1-1; D possibly corresponds to TRBD1 (5 bases). This CDR3 contains 13 residues. The V end lost 6 bases, the J end lost 2 bases, and 10 bases lay between the germline ends. Germline V gene sequence: CDR1 MNHNS, CDR2 SASEGT.

This sequence joins TRBV4-1 and TRBJ1-1, with 11 bases matching TRBD1. V gave up 4 bases and J gave up 5 bases; unmatched junction bases: 6. The CDR3 contains 15 residues. Germline V gene lookup returns CDR1 MGHRA and CDR2 YSYEKL. CDR3 nucleotides: TGCGCCAGCAGCCCCCTGGGACAGGGGGAAACTGAAGCTTTCTTT. This codes for CASSPLGQGETEAFF.

The chain recombines TRBV30 with TRBJ1-5, with D possibly being TRBD1 (5 bases). V lost 3 bases and J lost 1, with 7 bases in between. CDR3 length: 13 residues. CDR1 is GTSNPN and CDR2 is SVGIG in the germline V gene (reference sequence). The CDR3 region has the DNA TGTGCCTGGAGCCGACAGAGCAATCAGCCCCAGCATTTT. Translation gives CAWSRQSNQPQHF.

V usage is TRBV28 and J usage is TRBJ2-2; 9 nucleotides align to TRBD1. With 9 bases clipped from V and 0 bases from J, the junction kept 8 bases outside the gene matches. CDR1 is MDHEN, CDR2 SYDVKM, per germline. The CDR3 is 16 amino acids. The CDR3 DNA follows: TGTGCCAGTTCCCCGGGACAGGGAGCGAACACCGGGGAGCTGTTTTTT. Protein sequence: CASSPGQGANTGELFF.

This chain uses TRBV27 with TRBJ1-3, with TRBD1 as a possible D gene (6 bases). The CDR3 covers 14 residues. Germline V gives CDR1 MNHEY, CDR2 SMNVEV (reference sequence). V was trimmed by 5 bases and J by 6 bases, leaving 14 bases between them. CDR3 protein: CASSRTGSVNTIYF. DNA of the CDR3: TGTGCCAGCAGTCGAACAGGGTCAGTAAACACCATATATTTT.

This clone has only a few counts. The chain links TRBV6-5 to TRBJ2-7; 7 nucleotides match TRBD2. J lost 5 bases, V lost 6 bases, and 7 bases had no gene match. Germline V gene data show CDR1 as MNHEY and CDR2 as SVGAGI. The CDR3 runs 13 residues. CDR3 in amino acids: CASSGLVAHEQYF. CDR3 in DNA: TGTGCCAGCAGCGGACTAGTTGCCCACGAGCAGTACTTC.

The rearrangement uses TRBV5-4 and TRBJ2-2; 7 bases fit TRBD1. Germline values: CDR1 SGHNT, CDR2 YYREEE (reference sequence). J was trimmed by 2 bases and V by 4 bases; bases with no gene match: 8. CDR3 size: 16 residues. The DNA of the CDR3 is TGTGCCAGCAGCGTAAACAGGGGCGTCAACACCGGGGAGCTGTTTTTT. Encoded protein: CASSVNRGVNTGELFF.

The CDR3 DNA sequence: TGTGCCAGCAGTTTACTCCTCGCGGTAGGAAGCACAGATACGCAGTATTTT. It is translated as CASSLLLAVGSTDTQYF. The gene calls are TRBV27 and TRBJ2-3, with D uncertain. Between the trimmed V and J ends, which lost 2 bases and 0 bases, there was a span of 15 bases. The germline V gene has CDR1 MNHEY and CDR2 SMNVEV (reference sequence). This CDR3 has 17 residues.

The table lists this clone with a count of one. V gene TRBV14 combines with J gene TRBJ1-2, with 9 bases lining up with TRBD1. The CDR3 totals 15 residues. V shed 0 bases and J 7 bases; nucleotides not matched to a gene: 6. From germline, CDR1 is SGHDN and CDR2 FVKESK. The CDR3 DNA reads TGTGCCAGCAGCCAAGATTTACAGGGGGCGCTTGGCTACACCTTC. Encoded protein: CASSQDLQGALGYTF.

V is TRBV7-3 and J is TRBJ1-1; D unresolved. This CDR3 has 13 amino acids. CDR1 is SGHTA, CDR2 FQGTGA, per germline. Trimming took off 2 bases at V and 5 bases at J, with 9 bases between the two ends. The CDR3 DNA is TGTGCCAGCAGCTTAGAGAGTGTGACTGAAGCTTTCTTT. This encodes CASSLESVTEAFF.

V is TRBV15 and J is TRBJ1-5; possibly TRBD1 for D (5 bases). CDR3 length: 15 amino acids. V lost 6 bases, J lost 5 bases, and 17 bases lay in between. Germline V gene sequence: CDR1 LNHNV, CDR2 YYDKDF (reference sequence). The CDR3 loop is CATRPRGGVYQPQHF. The DNA for the CDR3 is TGTGCCACCAGACCTCGGGGGGGAGTTTATCAGCCCCAGCATTTT.

This chain uses TRBV9 with TRBJ2-3; TRBD2 matches 9 bases. The junction had 8 bases not matched to a gene; V was cut back by 0 bases and J by 0 bases. In germline, CDR1 is SGDLS, CDR2 YYNGEE. The CDR3 spans 18 residues. CDR3 sequence reads: CASSVDIAGGGSTDTQYF. DNA for the CDR3: TGTGCCAGCAGCGTAGATATCGCGGGAGGGGGTAGCACAGATACGCAGTATTTT.

The CDR3: CASSGLHGTPGPVYNEQFF. CDR3 coding DNA: TGTGCCAGCAGTGGACTCCACGGGACTCCCGGACCAGTTTACAATGAGCAGTTCTTC. The chain is built from TRBV6-1 and TRBJ2-1; tentatively, D is TRBD2 (6 bases). The V and J ends lost 4 bases and 4 bases respectively, with 26 bases between them. The CDR3 covers 19 residues. CDR1 MNHNS and CDR2 SASEGT come from the germline V gene.

The chain links TRBV6-5 to TRBJ1-4; TRBD1 agrees at 9 bases. J gave up 7 bases and V 6 bases, and 6 bases lay outside the gene matches. Germline V gene sequence: CDR1 MNHEY, CDR2 SVGAGI. CDR3 length: 14 amino acids. CDR3 sequence (DNA): TGTGCCAGCAGGAAACAGGGGGCTGGTGAAAAACTGTTTTTT. Protein sequence: CASRKQGAGEKLFF.

This clone was observed once. The genes are TRBV27 and TRBJ2-7; 9 nucleotides agree with TRBD1. In germline, CDR1 is MNHEY, CDR2 SMNVEV (reference sequence). CDR3 size: 14 residues. The V segment lost 3 bases and the J segment 7 bases; nucleotides outside the gene matches: 7. The CDR3 region is CASSFGTGLGEQYF. The CDR3 coding sequence is TGTGCCAGCAGTTTCGGGACAGGGCTCGGGGAGCAGTACTTC.

This rearrangement joins TRBV19 to TRBJ2-2, with a possible D match to TRBD2 (6 bases). Trimming took off 6 bases at V and 6 bases at J, with 26 bases between the two ends. The CDR3 runs 18 residues. Germline V gene data show CDR1 as LNHDA and CDR2 as SQIVND (reference sequence). The CDR3 sequence: CASRSRPVGRDKAGELFF. CDR3 DNA sequence: TGTGCCAGTAGGTCCCGACCCGTGGGGCGGGATAAGGCCGGGGAGCTGTTTTTT.

This clone was recorded only once. The V call is TRBV27, the J call TRBJ1-1; 8 positions agree with TRBD1. V lost 2 bases to trimming and J lost 1 base; unmatched junction nucleotides: 9. This CDR3 is 17 amino acids long. The germline gives CDR1 MNHEY, CDR2 SMNVEV (reference sequence). The chain's CDR3 is CASSLLNNRGTNTEAFF. The CDR3 region has the DNA TGTGCCAGCAGTTTACTTAACAACAGGGGGACGAACACTGAAGCTTTCTTT.

Here the CDR3 reads CSVPPRGEGGYTF. In DNA, the CDR3 is TGCAGCGTGCCCCCCCGGGGAGAAGGAGGCTACACCTTC. The chain couples TRBV29-1 to TRBJ1-2, with no clear D. V lost 6 bases and J 8 bases, leaving 19 bases between the germline ends. Germline CDR1 reads SQVTM; CDR2 reads ANQGSEA. The CDR3 runs 13 residues.